This record covers a single TCR beta chain. The assay was immunoSEQ multiplex PCR, and TCRdb's table has in-frame clones only and misses some. The repertoire holds under 450,000 clones, with more than 65% as singletons. These data originate in a study of blood T cell repertoires in COVID-19. Trimming took 6 bases from V and 7 from J, leaving 13 bases between them. This CDR3 is 13 amino acids long. Looked up from germline, CDR1 is KGHSH and CDR2 is LQKENI. This chain uses TRBV18 with TRBJ1-5; tentatively, D is TRBD1 (5 bases). This clonotype was sampled from a human donor with acute or convalescent COVID-19. The donor label of this sample is uncertain. The specimen was peripheral blood. The CDR3 DNA reads as TGTGCCAGCTCCCTGGGGGGAGGACAGCCCCAGCATTTT. Its translation: CASSLGGGQPQHF.